One sample yielded the 4 T cell receptor beta chains listed below, sequenced in a study of CD8 T cells in ankylosing spondylitis. In TCRdb, the 5' RACE reads were re-called with MiXCR into one record per CDR3 protein. This repertoire shows about 160,000 distinct CDR3 sequences, approximately 10% found once; its top ten account for approximately 16%. Sequencing used blood, either unsorted or a sorted T cell fraction (not recorded which). These receptors all come from a female donor with ankylosing spondylitis or in good health (not recorded which).

In this sample, this clonotype turned up a few times. J is TRBJ2-6 and V is TRBV7-9, with D perhaps matching TRBD2 (5 bases). The V end lost 1 base, the J end lost 2 bases, and 6 bases lay between the germline ends. This CDR3 contains 15 residues. Germline V gives CDR1 SEHNR, CDR2 FQNEAQ (reference sequence). CDR3 residues: CASSLERAGANVLTF. Here the CDR3 DNA reads TGTGCCAGCAGCTTAGAGAGGGCTGGGGCCAACGTCCTGACTTTC.

This clonotype was found many times. The rearrangement links TRBV20-1 to TRBJ2-1, with D possibly TRBD2 on 6 matching bases. Trimming removed 3 bases at V and 0 bases at J, with 9 bases between. This CDR3 contains 14 residues. Germline CDR1 is DFQATT and CDR2 is SNEGSKA (reference sequence). The CDR3 region is CSASRESSYNEQFF. As DNA, the CDR3 is TGCAGTGCTAGCCGGGAGAGCTCCTACAATGAGCAGTTCTTC.

V usage is TRBV10-2 and J usage is TRBJ1-1, with D possibly being TRBD1 (5 bases). Germline V gene lookup returns CDR1 WSHSY and CDR2 SAAADI. V lost 5 bases, J lost 8 bases, and 9 bases lay in between. The CDR3 spans 11 residues. The CDR3 protein is CASSSGLEAFF. CDR3 DNA sequence: TGCGCCAGCAGTTCAGGGCTGGAAGCTTTCTTT.

The chain uses TRBV14 and TRBJ2-3; D remains ambiguous. Between the trimmed V and J ends, which lost 0 bases and 2 bases, there was a span of 15 bases. The CDR3 length is 17 residues. In germline, CDR1 is SGHDN, CDR2 FVKESK. The CDR3 is CASSQDSHSFNTDTQYF. The CDR3 bases are TGTGCCAGCAGCCAAGATTCCCACAGCTTTAACACAGATACGCAGTATTTT.